These 31 T cell receptor beta chains came from one sample sequenced in a study of monozygotic twins with inflammatory bowel disease. For each CDR3 protein, TCRdb gives one entry from its re-call of the 5' RACE reads, without DNA. The repertoire shows 350,000 to 550,000 distinct CDR3 sequences; the top ten hold around 2.4%. The specimen sequenced was blood. All receptors derive from a human donor with ulcerative colitis or Crohn's disease, or a healthy co-twin of an affected twin (not recorded which).

This chain uses TRBV5-1 with TRBJ1-1; the D call of TRBD1 rests on TCRdb alone, since no DNA is present to check it. Germline CDR1 reads SGHRS; CDR2 reads YFSETQ. The CDR3 is 15 amino acids. CDR3 loop: CASSFSGTRSTEAFF.

The rearrangement joins TRBV20-1 to TRBJ1-1. The CDR3 is 14 residues long. CDR1 DFQATT and CDR2 SNEGSKA come from the germline V gene (reference sequence). The CDR3: CRDYRGPWNTEAFF.

The rearrangement uses TRBV3-1 and TRBJ2-5. This CDR3 comprises 13 residues. Germline CDR1 LGHDT, CDR2 YNNKEL (reference sequence). CDR3 residues: CASSLGTQETQYF.

CDR3 protein: CSASSGGTGELFF. This rearrangement joins TRBV20-1 to TRBJ2-2; TCRdb designates TRBD2, a call that cannot be tested without DNA. This CDR3 spans 13 amino acids. The germline CDR1 and CDR2 sequences are DFQATT and SNEGSKA (reference sequence).

V and J are TRBV5-1 and TRBJ2-7. Germline V gene sequence: CDR1 SGHRS, CDR2 YFSETQ. CDR3 length equals 15 residues. CDR3 residues: CASSLEGGDSYEQYF.

The chain has TRBV14 and TRBJ2-5; the D call of TRBD2 rests on TCRdb alone, since no DNA is present to check it. The CDR3 loop spans 16 amino acids. Germline lookup yields CDR1 SGHDN and CDR2 FVKESK. The CDR3 is CASSVLLAGYGETQYF.

The chain combines TRBV5-1 with TRBJ1-1; TCRdb returns TRBD1, unconfirmable since there is no DNA. This CDR3 spans 15 amino acids. CDR1 SGHRS and CDR2 YFSETQ come from the germline V gene. The chain's CDR3 is CASSLGGRGRTEAFF.

This chain joins TRBV5-4 and TRBJ2-1; TCRdb proposes TRBD2, but this gene call is untestable without DNA. The germline V gene encodes CDR1 SGHNT and CDR2 YYREEE (reference sequence). This CDR3 is built from 16 residues. CDR3 in amino acids: CASSLGASGVGNEQFF.

The genes are TRBV20-1 and TRBJ2-7. CDR1 DFQATT and CDR2 SNEGSKA come from the germline V gene (reference sequence). The CDR3 totals 14 residues. The CDR3 region is CSARDQSSSYEQYF.

This chain joins TRBV12-3 or TRBV12-4 and TRBJ1-5; the TRBD1 assignment by TCRdb is unverifiable without DNA. The CDR3 length is 15 residues. The CDR3 reads CASSEGQSSNQPQHF.

The rearrangement uses TRBV12-3 or TRBV12-4 and TRBJ1-1. The CDR3 runs 13 residues. The chain's CDR3 is CASSPDGDTEAFF.

This chain links TRBV5-5 with TRBJ2-7. Germline V CDR1 and CDR2: SGHKS, YYEKEE (reference sequence). The CDR3 sequence is 13 residues long. CDR3 in amino acids: CASSLSFSYEQYF.

This rearrangement joins TRBV24-1 to TRBJ2-2; as DNA is missing, the TRBD1 call by TCRdb cannot be tested. Germline CDR1 is KGHDR and CDR2 is SFDVKD. This CDR3 region has 15 residues. This chain's CDR3 is CATSEEGARTGELFF.

V and J are TRBV12-3 or TRBV12-4 and TRBJ1-1. The CDR3 length is 16 residues. This CDR3 reads CASTPTEAAGRTEAFF.

The chain has TRBV9 and TRBJ1-3. The CDR3 contains 13 residues. Germline V CDR1 and CDR2: SGDLS, YYNGEE. CDR3 sequence: CASSVASGNTIYF.

This chain uses TRBV9 with TRBJ2-1; absent DNA, TCRdb's TRBD1 call cannot be checked. Germline CDR1 and CDR2: SGDLS and YYNGEE. This CDR3 is built from 14 residues. This chain's CDR3 is CASSPRQGANEQFF.

The chain combines TRBV5-1 with TRBJ2-5; absent DNA, TCRdb's TRBD2 call cannot be checked. Germline V gene sequence: CDR1 SGHRS, CDR2 YFSETQ. CDR3 size: 16 residues. This CDR3 reads CASSLAPAGVQETQYF.

The rearrangement links TRBV12-3 or TRBV12-4 to TRBJ2-4. This CDR3 has 12 residues. This CDR3 reads CASTKSGDIQYF.

CDR3 in amino acids: CASSRTGVYEQYF. The chain recombines TRBV18 with TRBJ2-7. Per the germline V gene, CDR1 is KGHSH and CDR2 is LQKENI. The CDR3 has 13 amino acids.

The V call is TRBV5-1, the J call TRBJ1-1. CDR3 length: 13 amino acids. CDR1 and CDR2 from the germline V gene are SGHRS and YFSETQ. CDR3 sequence reads: CASSFRQGSEAFF. Using reference TRBV5-1 and TRBJ1-1 for the parts outside the CDR3, the full variable domain is KAGVTQTPRYLIKTRGQQVTLSCSPISGHRSVSWYQQTPGQGLQFLFEYFSETQRNKGNFPGRFSGRQFSNSRSEMNVSTLELGDSALYLCASSFRQGSEAFFGQGTRLTVV.

The V gene is TRBV20-1, the J gene TRBJ1-5; the D call from TCRdb, TRBD1, cannot be confirmed without DNA. In germline, CDR1 is DFQATT, CDR2 SNEGSKA (reference sequence). The CDR3 is made up of 14 amino acids. This CDR3 reads CSARGDRENQPQHF.

The J gene is TRBJ1-2, the V gene TRBV29-1; TCRdb proposes TRBD1, but this gene call is untestable without DNA. The V gene's germline CDR1 is SQVTM and CDR2 ANQGSEA. The CDR3 consists of 12 residues. The CDR3 loop reads CSVSYGHIGYTF.

The gene calls are TRBV20-1 and TRBJ2-2; there is no DNA to check the TCRdb D call of TRBD1. This CDR3 region has 14 residues. CDR1 is DFQATT, CDR2 SNEGSKA, per germline (reference sequence). CDR3 residues: CSARNRGNTGELFF.

The genes are TRBV5-6 and TRBJ1-2; the D call of TRBD1 rests on TCRdb alone, since no DNA is present to check it. This CDR3 has 17 residues. Per the germline V gene, CDR1 is SGHDT and CDR2 is YYEEEE. The CDR3 here is CASSLATRTEANYGYTF.

The chain is built from TRBV27 and TRBJ1-3; the D gene TCRdb calls, TRBD1, cannot be checked with no DNA. Germline loops: CDR1 MNHEY, CDR2 SMNVEV (reference sequence). The CDR3 is made up of 15 amino acids. This chain's CDR3 is CASSRGQGTGNTIYF.

This chain links TRBV28 with TRBJ1-3; TCRdb lists TRBD1, though no DNA is available to test this call. The CDR3 runs to 14 residues. Germline V gene data show CDR1 as MDHEN and CDR2 as SYDVKM. The CDR3 sequence: CASSPRAGGNTIYF. The full variable domain, completed using reference TRBV28 and TRBJ1-3, is DVKVTQSSRYLVKRTGEKVFLECVQDMDHENMFWYRQDPGLGLRLIYFSYDVKMKEKGDIPEGYSVSREKKERFSLILESASTNQTSMYLCASSPRAGGNTIYFGEGSWLTVV.

The chain couples TRBV10-3 to TRBJ2-1; the D gene TCRdb calls, TRBD1, cannot be checked with no DNA. The CDR3 length is 15 residues. The germline V gene encodes CDR1 ENHRY and CDR2 SYGVKD. CDR3 loop: CAISGADLGRNEQFF.

This chain uses TRBV7-6 with TRBJ2-7. This CDR3 is 13 amino acids long. Germline V lookup: CDR1 SGHVS, CDR2 FNYEAQ. The CDR3 protein is CASSLQEGTEQYF.

V and J are TRBV4-2 and TRBJ1-6; with no DNA, the TCRdb D assignment of TRBD1 cannot be verified. The germline V gene encodes CDR1 LGHNA and CDR2 YNFKEQ. The length of the CDR3 is 16 residues. CDR3: CASSQAGTGDNSPLHF.

The chain is built from TRBV7-7 and TRBJ2-2; the D call from TCRdb, TRBD1, cannot be confirmed without DNA. The CDR3 has 14 residues. Per germline, CDR1 SSHAT and CDR2 FNYEAQ (reference sequence). This CDR3 is CASSLAGRAGELFF. The entire variable domain, with the rest obtained from reference TRBV7-7 and TRBJ2-2, is as follows: GAGVSQSPRYKVTKRGQDVTLRCDPISSHATLYWYQQALGQGPEFLTYFNYEAQPDKSGLPSDRFSAERPEGSISTLTIQRTEQRDSAMYRCASSLAGRAGELFFGEGSRLTVL.

The J gene is TRBJ2-1, the V gene TRBV24-1; TCRdb's D call of TRBD2 is untestable without DNA. Per the germline V gene, CDR1 is KGHDR and CDR2 is SFDVKD. The CDR3 loop spans 13 amino acids. CDR3 amino acids: CATSEGLVSLLFF.